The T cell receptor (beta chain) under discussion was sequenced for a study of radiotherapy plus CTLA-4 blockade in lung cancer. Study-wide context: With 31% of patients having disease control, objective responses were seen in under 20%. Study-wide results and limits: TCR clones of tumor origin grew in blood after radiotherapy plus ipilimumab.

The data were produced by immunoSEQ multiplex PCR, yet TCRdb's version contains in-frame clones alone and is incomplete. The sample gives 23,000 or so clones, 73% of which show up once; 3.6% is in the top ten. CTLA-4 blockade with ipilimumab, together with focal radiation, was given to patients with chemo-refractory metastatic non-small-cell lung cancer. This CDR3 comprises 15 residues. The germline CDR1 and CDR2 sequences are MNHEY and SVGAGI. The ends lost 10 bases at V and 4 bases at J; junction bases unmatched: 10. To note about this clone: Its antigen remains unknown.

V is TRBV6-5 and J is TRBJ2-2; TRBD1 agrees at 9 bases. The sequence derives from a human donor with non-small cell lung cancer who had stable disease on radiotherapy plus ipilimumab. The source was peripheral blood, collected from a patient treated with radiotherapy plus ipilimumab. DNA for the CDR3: TGTGCCACTCACCCACCGGGACAGGGCACCGGGGAGCTGTTTTTT. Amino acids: CATHPPGQGTGELFF.